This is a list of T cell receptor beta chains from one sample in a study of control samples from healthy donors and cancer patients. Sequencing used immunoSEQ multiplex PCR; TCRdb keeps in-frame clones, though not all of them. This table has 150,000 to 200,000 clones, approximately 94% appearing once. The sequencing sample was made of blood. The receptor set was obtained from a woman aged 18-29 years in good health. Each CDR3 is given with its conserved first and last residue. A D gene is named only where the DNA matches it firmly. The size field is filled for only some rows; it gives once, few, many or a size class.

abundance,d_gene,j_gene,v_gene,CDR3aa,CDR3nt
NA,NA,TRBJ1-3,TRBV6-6,CASSYYSGNTIYF,TGTGCCAGCAGTTACTACTCTGGAAACACCATATATTTT
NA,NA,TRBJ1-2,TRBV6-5,CASSYRGTDYGYTF,TGTGCCAGCAGTTACCGTGGGACCGACTATGGCTACACCTTC
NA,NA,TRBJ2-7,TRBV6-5,CASSYVRGAYEQYF,TGTGCCAGCAGTTACGTAAGGGGTGCCTACGAGCAGTACTTC
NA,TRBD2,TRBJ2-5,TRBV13,CASSSSGGAAETQYF,TGTGCCAGCAGCTCTAGCGGAGGGGCGGCAGAGACCCAGTACTTC
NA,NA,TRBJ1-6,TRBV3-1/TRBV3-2,CASSSGTVGSPLHF,TGTGCCAGCAGCTCCGGGACCGTGGGTTCACCCCTCCACTTT
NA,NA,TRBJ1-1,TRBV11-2,CASSLIWTATEAFF,TGTGCCAGCAGCTTAATCTGGACAGCTACTGAAGCTTTCTTT
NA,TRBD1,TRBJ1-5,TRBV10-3,CAISESTGDGQPQHF,TGTGCCATCAGTGAGTCGACAGGGGATGGTCAGCCCCAGCATTTT
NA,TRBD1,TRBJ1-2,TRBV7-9,CASSLAVGTGRIYGYTF,TGTGCCAGCAGCTTAGCTGTTGGGACAGGGAGGATCTATGGCTACACCTTC
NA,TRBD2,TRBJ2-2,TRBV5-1,CASSLYAGTTGGELFF,TGCGCCAGCAGCTTGTATGCAGGGACTACAGGCGGGGAGCTGTTTTTT
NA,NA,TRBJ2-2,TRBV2,CASSDFETGELFF,TGTGCCAGCAGTGACTTTGAGACCGGGGAGCTGTTTTTT
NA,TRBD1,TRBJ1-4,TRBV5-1,CASSPTGATNEKLFF,TGCGCCAGCAGCCCCACAGGGGCAACTAATGAAAAACTGTTTTTT
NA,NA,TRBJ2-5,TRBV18,CASSPRVKGKETQYF,TGTGCCAGCTCACCACGGGTTAAGGGGAAAGAGACCCAGTACTTC
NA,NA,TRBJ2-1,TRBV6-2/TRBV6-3,CASSPGGSEGSHEQFF,TGTGCCAGCAGCCCCGGTGGTAGCGAGGGTTCGCATGAGCAGTTCTTC
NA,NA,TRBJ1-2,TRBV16,CASSQSSRDPNYGYTF,TGTGCCAGCAGCCAATCGAGCAGGGACCCTAACTATGGCTACACCTTC
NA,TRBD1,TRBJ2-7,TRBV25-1,CASRRTGSYEQYF,TGTGCCAGCCGGCGGACAGGGTCCTACGAGCAGTACTTC
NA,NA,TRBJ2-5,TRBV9,CASSADPTGRETQYF,TGTGCCAGCAGCGCCGACCCCACGGGGAGGGAGACCCAGTACTTC
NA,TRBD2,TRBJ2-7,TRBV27,CASSPGTSGRYEQYF,TGTGCCAGCTCCCCCGGGACTAGCGGGAGATACGAGCAGTACTTC
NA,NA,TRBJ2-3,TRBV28,CASSPRGRGAADTQYF,TGTGCCAGCAGTCCCCGGGGTCGAGGGGCGGCAGATACGCAGTATTTT
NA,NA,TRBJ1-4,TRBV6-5,CASTGSGTNEKLFF,TGTGCCAGCACAGGCTCGGGAACTAATGAAAAACTGTTTTTT
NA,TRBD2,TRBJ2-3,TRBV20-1,CSASGSGGSTDTQYF,TGCAGTGCTAGTGGTAGCGGGGGAAGCACAGATACGCAGTATTTT
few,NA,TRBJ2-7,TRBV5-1,CASSQGTSNEQYF,TGCGCCAGCAGCCAGGGGACTTCCAACGAGCAGTACTTC
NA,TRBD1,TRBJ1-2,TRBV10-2,CASGPGQMYYGYTF,TGCGCCAGCGGGCCGGGACAGATGTACTATGGCTACACCTTC
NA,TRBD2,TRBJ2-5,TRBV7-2,CASSLGLAGTETQYF,TGTGCCAGCAGCCTCGGACTAGCGGGGACAGAGACCCAGTACTTC
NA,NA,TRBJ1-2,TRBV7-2,CASSFIRAGTAGYTF,TGTGCCAGCAGCTTCATTAGAGCCGGGACTGCCGGCTACACCTTC
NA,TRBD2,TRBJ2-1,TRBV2,CASGRTSKQFF,TGTGCCAGCGGACGGACTAGCAAGCAGTTCTTC
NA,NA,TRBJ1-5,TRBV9,CASSVGGPNQPQHF,TGTGCCAGCAGCGTAGGGGGGCCCAATCAGCCCCAGCATTTT
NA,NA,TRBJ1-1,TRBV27,CASNIAKDTEAFF,TGTGCCAGCAATATAGCTAAAGACACTGAAGCTTTCTTT
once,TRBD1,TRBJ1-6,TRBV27,CASSHRGLGNSPLHF,TGTGCCAGCAGTCATAGGGGGCTGGGGAATTCACCCCTCCACTTT
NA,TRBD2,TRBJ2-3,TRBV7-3,CASSLTGSGGSDTQYF,TGTGCCAGCAGCTTAACAGGTAGCGGGGGCTCAGATACGCAGTATTTT
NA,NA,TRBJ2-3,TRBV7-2,CASSLVRTDTQYF,TGTGCCAGCAGCTTGGTACGTACAGATACGCAGTATTTT
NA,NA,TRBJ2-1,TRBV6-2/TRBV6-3,CASSFTPSPLWNEQFF,TGTGCCAGCAGTTTCACCCCTAGCCCTTTGTGGAATGAGCAGTTCTTC
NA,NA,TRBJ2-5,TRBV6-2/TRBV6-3,CASSYGNTLFQETQYF,TGTGCCAGCAGTTACGGAAACACTCTTTTCCAAGAGACCCAGTACTTC
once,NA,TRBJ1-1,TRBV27,CASSPRASRSTEAFF,TGTGCCAGCAGTCCCCGGGCCTCCCGGAGCACTGAAGCTTTCTTT
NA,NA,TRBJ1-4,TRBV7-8,CASSLLDGPEKLFF,TGTGCCAGCAGCTTATTAGACGGTCCGGAAAAACTGTTTTTT
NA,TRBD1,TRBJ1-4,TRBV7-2,CASSLRQGGSEKLFF,TGTGCCAGCAGCCTGAGGCAGGGGGGTAGTGAAAAACTGTTTTTT
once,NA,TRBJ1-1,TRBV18,CASSPNEGRNTEAFF,TGTGCCAGCTCACCAAACGAGGGAAGGAACACTGAAGCTTTCTTT
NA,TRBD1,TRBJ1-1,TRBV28,CASSPRTGVMNTEAFF,TGTGCCAGCAGTCCGAGAACAGGGGTAATGAACACTGAAGCTTTCTTT
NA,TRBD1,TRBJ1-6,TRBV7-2,CASSLSWQGVSPLHF,TGTGCCAGCAGCTTATCGTGGCAGGGGGTATCACCCCTCCACTTT
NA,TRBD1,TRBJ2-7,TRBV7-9,CASSIGQGMTTYEQYF,TGTGCCAGCAGCATAGGACAGGGGATGACGACCTACGAGCAGTACTTC
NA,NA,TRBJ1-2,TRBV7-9,CASSLVETYGYTF,TGTGCCAGCAGCTTAGTGGAAACTTATGGCTACACCTTC
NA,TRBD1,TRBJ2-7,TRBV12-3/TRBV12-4,CASSSTDRIKYF,TGTGCCAGCAGTTCCACGGACAGGATCAAGTACTTC
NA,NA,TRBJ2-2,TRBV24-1,CATSDSVKELFF,TGTGCCACCAGTGACTCCGTTAAGGAGCTGTTTTTT
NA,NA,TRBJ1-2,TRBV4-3,CASSQDRANYGYTF,TGCGCCAGCAGCCAAGATAGGGCCAACTATGGCTACACCTTC
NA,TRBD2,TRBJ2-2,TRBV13,CASSFKREGMSGELFF,TGTGCCAGCAGCTTCAAGCGGGAGGGCATGTCCGGGGAGCTGTTTTTT
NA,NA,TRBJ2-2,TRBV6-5,CASSTGHMNTGELFF,TGTGCCAGCAGTACGGGACACATGAACACCGGGGAGCTGTTTTTT
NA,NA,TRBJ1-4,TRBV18,CASSPGAIEKLFF,TGTGCCAGCTCACCAGGGGCTATAGAAAAACTGTTTTTT
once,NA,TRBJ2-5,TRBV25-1,CASSDETRAETQYF,TGTGCCAGCAGTGACGAGACACGGGCGGAGACCCAGTACTTC
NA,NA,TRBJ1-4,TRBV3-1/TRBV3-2,CASSQDLGPDSSLFF,TGTGCCAGCAGCCAAGATCTGGGACCAGATAGCTCACTGTTTTTT
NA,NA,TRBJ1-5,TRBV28,CASSWLGSNQPQHF,TGTGCCAGCAGTTGGCTTGGCAGCAATCAGCCCCAGCATTTT
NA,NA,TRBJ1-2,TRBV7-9,CASSLGSSGAFDGYTF,TGTGCCAGCAGCTTAGGAAGTAGTGGGGCTTTTGATGGCTACACCTTC
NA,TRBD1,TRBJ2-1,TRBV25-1,CASSDNRGFSYNEQFF,TGTGCCAGCAGTGACAACAGGGGTTTTTCCTACAATGAGCAGTTCTTC
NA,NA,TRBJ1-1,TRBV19,CASTPKGDTEAFF,TGTGCCAGTACCCCGAAGGGGGACACTGAAGCTTTCTTT
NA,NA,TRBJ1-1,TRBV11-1,CASSLGPNTEAFF,TGTGCCAGCAGCTTAGGACCGAACACTGAAGCTTTCTTT
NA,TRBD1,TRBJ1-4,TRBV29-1,CSVGTGIDYEKLFF,TGCAGCGTTGGGACAGGGATCGACTATGAAAAACTGTTTTTT
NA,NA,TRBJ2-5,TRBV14,CASSQETQYF,TGTGCCAGCAGCCAAGAGACCCAGTACTTC
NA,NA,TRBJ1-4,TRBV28,CASSLGGSVEKLFF,TGTGCCAGCAGTTTAGGGGGTTCTGTTGAAAAACTGTTTTTT
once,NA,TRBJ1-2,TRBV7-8,CASSLAGSYGYTF,TGTGCCAGCAGCTTAGCGGGCAGTTACGGCTACACCTTC